This is a list of T cell receptor beta chains from one sample in a study of shared clonotypes between healthy human individuals. Using immunoSEQ multiplex PCR, the repertoire was profiled, and TCRdb retains in-frame clones only, with some absent. The sample includes 800,000 to 1,200,000 clones, approximately 80% of them seen just once. Sequenced sample: memory CD4+ T cells from PBMCs. The receptor set was obtained from a man in his late teens or twenties in good health. Some clones in this sample may be carry-over from other donors' samples. CDR3s include the opening cysteine and the closing phenylalanine or tryptophan. A D gene is named only where the DNA matches it firmly. Expanded clones are given a class, and other clones once, few, many or no size at all.

D gene	V gene	clone size	J gene	CDR3 protein	CDR3 DNA
NA	TRBV30	NA	TRBJ1-2	CAWVLRGAVFGYTF	TGTGCCTGGGTACTCAGGGGCGCGGTATTTGGCTACACCTTC
TRBD1	TRBV29-1	few	TRBJ2-3	CSTGQRGPDTQYF	TGCAGCACGGGACAGAGAGGTCCAGATACGCAGTATTTT
TRBD2	TRBV7-6	NA	TRBJ2-1	CASSLLAGPNEQFF	TGTGCCAGCAGCCTCCTAGCGGGTCCCAATGAGCAGTTCTTC
NA	TRBV18	NA	TRBJ1-1	CASSPPGGHTEAFF	TGTGCCAGCTCGCCGCCCGGGGGGCACACTGAAGCTTTCTTT
NA	TRBV4-1	NA	TRBJ2-4	CASSQGLRGWGKNIQYF	TGCGCCAGCAGCCAAGGTCTTCGGGGCTGGGGCAAAAACATTCAGTACTTC
TRBD2	TRBV29-1	NA	TRBJ2-1	CSVDGGSGYNEQFF	TGCAGCGTTGACGGCGGGAGTGGGTACAATGAGCAGTTCTTC
NA	TRBV29-1	NA	TRBJ1-6	CSVGYGDNSPLHF	TGCAGCGTTGGGTACGGGGATAATTCACCCCTCCACTTT
NA	TRBV19	NA	TRBJ2-7	CASSITAQAYEQYF	TGTGCCAGTAGTATTACAGCTCAGGCCTACGAGCAGTACTTC
NA	TRBV11-3	NA	TRBJ2-7	CASSQSQLTALQYF	TGTGCCAGCAGCCAGTCCCAATTGACTGCGCTCCAGTACTTC
TRBD2	TRBV28	NA	TRBJ2-1	CASRPGGPVPEQFF	TGTGCCAGCAGACCGGGAGGGCCTGTCCCTGAGCAGTTCTTC
NA	TRBV7-2	NA	TRBJ2-3	CASSLGIPVSSQGTQYF	TGTGCCAGCAGCTTAGGAATTCCAGTCTCCTCGCAGGGGACGCAGTATTTT
NA	TRBV5-1	NA	TRBJ2-1	CASSLTGTPEGEQFF	TGCGCCAGCAGCTTGACCGGGACCCCGGAGGGTGAGCAGTTCTTC
NA	TRBV2	few	TRBJ2-3	CASSVLALYSTDTQYF	TGTGCCAGCAGTGTCTTAGCGCTATATAGCACAGATACGCAGTATTTT
NA	TRBV6-4	NA	TRBJ1-1	CASSTGVNTEAFF	TGTGCCAGCAGCACCGGAGTGAACACTGAAGCTTTCTTT
NA	TRBV30	NA	TRBJ2-5	CAWKGKGGETQYF	TGTGCCTGGAAAGGAAAGGGTGGTGAGACCCAGTACTTC
NA	TRBV5-1	NA	TRBJ2-7	CASSFWGQPIYEQYF	TGCGCCAGCAGCTTCTGGGGGCAGCCCATCTACGAGCAGTACTTC
NA	TRBV5-6	few	TRBJ2-7	CATSGLGDEQYF	TGTGCCACCTCGGGCCTTGGGGACGAGCAGTACTTC
NA	TRBV28	NA	TRBJ1-1	CASSLPGPWGTEAFF	TGTGCCAGCAGTCTCCCGGGCCCTTGGGGTACTGAAGCTTTCTTT
TRBD1	TRBV7-2	NA	TRBJ2-7	CASSSRQGNEQYF	TGTGCCAGCAGCTCCCGACAGGGAAACGAGCAGTACTTC
TRBD1	TRBV5-1	NA	TRBJ2-7	CASSFDRGMSEQYF	TGCGCCAGCAGCTTCGACAGGGGGATGAGTGAGCAGTACTTC
TRBD1	TRBV5-1	NA	TRBJ2-3	CASSLNRGDTDTQYF	TGCGCCAGCAGCTTGAACAGGGGAGACACAGATACGCAGTATTTT
NA	TRBV4-1	NA	TRBJ2-6	CASSQTPGGANVLTF	TGCGCCAGCAGCCAAACCCCAGGGGGGGCCAACGTCCTGACTTTC
TRBD1	TRBV6-6	NA	TRBJ2-7	CASSFWTGSEQYF	TGTGCCAGCAGCTTCTGGACAGGGAGCGAGCAGTACTTC
TRBD1	TRBV19	NA	TRBJ2-7	CASSPDRITYEQYF	TGTGCCAGTAGTCCGGACAGGATTACCTACGAGCAGTACTTC
NA	TRBV28	NA	TRBJ1-4	CASSSYGMGGEKLFF	TGTGCCAGCAGTTCCTATGGGATGGGGGGGGAAAAACTGTTTTTT
NA	TRBV10-3	NA	TRBJ1-1	CAISGPRVGTLVNTEAFF	TGTGCCATCAGTGGACCTCGGGTTGGGACACTTGTGAACACTGAAGCTTTCTTT
NA	TRBV29-1	NA	TRBJ2-7	CSVRIGGVYEQYF	TGCAGCGTTAGAATCGGCGGGGTTTACGAGCAGTACTTC
TRBD2	TRBV28	NA	TRBJ2-7	CASSPNRGGVAYEQYF	TGTGCCAGCAGCCCGAACCGTGGGGGGGTTGCCTACGAGCAGTACTTC
NA	TRBV11-2	NA	TRBJ2-1	CASSLGGTTYNEQFF	TGTGCCAGCAGCTTAGGGGGAACAACCTACAATGAGCAGTTCTTC
NA	TRBV27	NA	TRBJ1-4	CASSFYSGNEKLFF	TGTGCCAGCAGTTTTTACTCTGGGAATGAAAAACTGTTTTTT
TRBD2	TRBV5-1	NA	TRBJ2-1	CASSSQLVTSGTNNEQFF	TGCGCCAGCAGCTCCCAACTCGTTACTAGCGGGACCAACAATGAGCAGTTCTTC
NA	TRBV9	NA	TRBJ2-6	CASSVWGAGANVLTF	TGTGCCAGCAGCGTATGGGGTGCTGGGGCCAACGTCCTGACTTTC
NA	TRBV2	many	TRBJ1-2	CASSPGGARNYGYTF	TGTGCCAGCAGTCCGGGGGGCGCGAGGAACTATGGCTACACCTTC
TRBD2	TRBV28	NA	TRBJ2-7	CASSRPGTSGIQQYF	TGTGCCAGCAGTCGGCCCGGGACTAGCGGGATTCAGCAGTACTTC
NA	TRBV9	few	TRBJ1-5	CASSVAGDSNQPQHF	TGTGCCAGCAGCGTAGCGGGCGATAGCAATCAGCCCCAGCATTTT
NA	TRBV7-9	once	TRBJ2-7	CASSLGQDPSYEQYF	TGTGCCAGCAGCTTAGGCCAGGACCCATCCTACGAGCAGTACTTC
TRBD1	TRBV5-6	NA	TRBJ1-4	CASSGAGQGEKLFF	TGTGCCAGCAGCGGGGCGGGACAGGGTGAAAAACTGTTTTTT
TRBD2	TRBV7-2	NA	TRBJ2-5	CASSSSGRAETQYF	TGTGCCAGCAGCTCTAGCGGGAGGGCAGAGACCCAGTACTTC
TRBD1	TRBV28	many	TRBJ1-5	CASSWDRDGNQPQHF	TGTGCCAGCAGTTGGGACAGGGACGGCAATCAGCCCCAGCATTTT
TRBD2	TRBV15	NA	TRBJ2-1	CATSRGSRSGGNEQFF	TGTGCCACCAGCAGAGGTAGTCGGTCGGGAGGCAATGAGCAGTTCTTC
NA	TRBV28	NA	TRBJ1-1	CASSSVSVPGARVAFF	TGTGCCAGCAGTTCTGTTTCCGTCCCCGGGGCCCGGGTCGCTTTCTTT
NA	TRBV4-2	NA	TRBJ2-2	CASSQLATGELFF	TGTGCCAGCAGCCAACTGGCGACCGGGGAGCTGTTTTTT
TRBD2	TRBV5-1	NA	TRBJ2-1	CASSHGLAGDREQFF	TGCGCCAGCAGCCACGGACTAGCGGGAGATCGTGAGCAGTTCTTC
TRBD2	TRBV6-6	NA	TRBJ2-1	CASSRAGETYNEQFF	TGTGCCAGCAGCCGAGCGGGAGAGACCTACAATGAGCAGTTCTTC
NA	TRBV5-1	NA	TRBJ2-7	CASSLGVGARSYEQYF	TGCGCCAGCAGCTTGGGGGTGGGTGCCCGCTCCTACGAGCAGTACTTC
NA	TRBV10-3	NA	TRBJ1-3	CAISDSRRGASGNTIYF	TGTGCCATCAGTGACTCAAGGAGGGGTGCCTCTGGAAACACCATATATTTT
NA	TRBV19	NA	TRBJ1-2	CASRAAGGYGYTF	TGTGCCAGTAGAGCCGCCGGCGGCTATGGCTACACCTTC
TRBD1	TRBV28	NA	TRBJ1-2	CASRPGDSGYTF	TGTGCCAGCAGGCCGGGGGACAGTGGCTACACCTTC
TRBD2	TRBV9	NA	TRBJ2-7	CASSSGTIFSEQYF	TGTGCCAGCAGCAGCGGGACTATCTTCTCCGAGCAGTACTTC
NA	TRBV21-1	NA	TRBJ2-7	CASSKQDRIYEQYF	TGTGCCAGCAGCAAACAGGACAGGATCTACGAGCAGTACTTC